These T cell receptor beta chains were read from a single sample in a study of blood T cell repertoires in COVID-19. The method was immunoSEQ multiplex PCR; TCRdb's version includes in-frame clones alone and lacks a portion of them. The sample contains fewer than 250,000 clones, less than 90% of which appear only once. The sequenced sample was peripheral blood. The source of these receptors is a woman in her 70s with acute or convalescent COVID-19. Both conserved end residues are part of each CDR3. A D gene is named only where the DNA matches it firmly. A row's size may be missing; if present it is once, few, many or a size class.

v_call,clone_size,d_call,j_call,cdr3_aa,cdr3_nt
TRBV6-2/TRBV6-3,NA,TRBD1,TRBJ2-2,CASSYSQGQGATGELFF,TGTGCCAGCAGTTACTCTCAGGGACAGGGGGCGACCGGGGAGCTGTTTTTT
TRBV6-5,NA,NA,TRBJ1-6,CASSHPRDNNSPLHF,TGTGCCAGCAGCCACCCCCGGGACAACAATTCACCCCTCCACTTT
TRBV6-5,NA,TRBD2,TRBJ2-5,CASSVGLARETQYF,TGTGCCAGCAGCGTAGGACTAGCAAGGGAGACCCAGTACTTC
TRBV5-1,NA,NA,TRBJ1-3,CASSPQGTGNTIYF,TGCGCCAGCAGCCCACAGGGAACTGGAAACACCATATATTTT
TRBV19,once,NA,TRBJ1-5,CASKQGSNQPQHF,TGTGCCAGTAAACAGGGTAGCAATCAGCCCCAGCATTTT
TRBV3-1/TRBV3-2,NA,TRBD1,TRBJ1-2,CASSQDTGGGSGYTF,TGTGCCAGCAGCCAAGATACAGGGGGCGGCTCCGGCTACACCTTC
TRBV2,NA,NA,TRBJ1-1,CASSGLRTLMNTEAFF,TGTGCCAGCAGTGGTCTCAGGACACTCATGAACACTGAAGCTTTCTTT
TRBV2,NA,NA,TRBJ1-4,CASSAAGLPNEKLFF,TGTGCCAGCAGTGCAGCGGGACTGCCGAATGAAAAACTGTTTTTT
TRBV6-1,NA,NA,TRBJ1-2,CASSEAGANYGYTF,TGTGCCAGCAGTGAAGCGGGGGCCAACTATGGCTACACCTTC
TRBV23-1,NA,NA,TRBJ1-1,CASRGATTGFEAFF,TGCGCCAGCAGGGGCGCAACAACAGGGTTTGAAGCTTTCTTT
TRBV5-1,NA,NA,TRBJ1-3,CASSVDWSGNTIYF,TGCGCCAGCAGCGTCGACTGGTCTGGAAACACCATATATTTT
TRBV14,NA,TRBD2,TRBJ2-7,CASRPSGAHVYEQYF,TGTGCCAGCAGACCGAGCGGGGCACACGTCTACGAGCAGTACTTC
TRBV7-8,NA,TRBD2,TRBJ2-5,CASSPGGAGQETQYF,TGTGCCAGCAGCCCGGGGGGGGCGGGACAAGAGACCCAGTACTTC
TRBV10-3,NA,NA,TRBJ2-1,CAISESERLYNEQFF,TGTGCCATCAGTGAGTCCGAGAGACTGTACAATGAGCAGTTCTTC
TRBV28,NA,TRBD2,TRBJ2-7,CASSPTSGRPHEQYF,TGTGCCAGCAGCCCGACTAGCGGGAGACCTCACGAGCAGTACTTC
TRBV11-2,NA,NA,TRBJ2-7,CASSFPLTETTYEQYF,TGTGCCAGCAGCTTCCCCCTGACAGAAACCACCTACGAGCAGTACTTC
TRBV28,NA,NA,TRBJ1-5,CASSPIRPTNQPQHF,TGTGCCAGCAGCCCTATAAGGCCGACTAATCAGCCCCAGCATTTT
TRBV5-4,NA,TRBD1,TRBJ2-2,CASSLHQGAQAELFF,TGTGCCAGCAGCCTACATCAGGGGGCCCAGGCGGAGCTGTTTTTT
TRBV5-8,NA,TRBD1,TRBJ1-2,CASSLPGTGGSYGYTF,TGTGCCAGCAGTCTTCCTGGGACAGGGGGCAGCTATGGCTACACCTTC
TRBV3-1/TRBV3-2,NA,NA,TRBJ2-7,CASSPPPGNSYEQYF,TGTGCCAGCAGCCCCCCCCCGGGGAACTCCTACGAGCAGTACTTC
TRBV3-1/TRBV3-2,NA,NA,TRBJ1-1,CASSHSTGREAFF,TGTGCCAGCAGCCATTCGACAGGCCGTGAAGCTTTCTTT
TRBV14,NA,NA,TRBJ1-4,CASSQGGRTGKLFF,TGTGCCAGCAGCCAAGGTGGGCGGACTGGTAAACTGTTTTTT
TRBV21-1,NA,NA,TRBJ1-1,CASGRQGRGTEAFF,TGTGCCAGCGGTCGACAGGGTAGAGGCACTGAAGCTTTCTTT
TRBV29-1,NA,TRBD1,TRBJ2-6,CSVGDRVTGANVLTF,TGCAGCGTTGGGGACAGGGTAACTGGGGCCAACGTCCTGACTTTC
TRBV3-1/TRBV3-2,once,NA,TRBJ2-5,CASSQFPRGRETQYF,TGTGCCAGCAGCCAATTCCCGCGGGGCCGGGAGACCCAGTACTTC
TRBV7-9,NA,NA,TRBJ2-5,CASSLDGGVRGETQYF,TGTGCCAGCAGCTTAGACGGAGGGGTGCGGGGAGAGACCCAGTACTTC
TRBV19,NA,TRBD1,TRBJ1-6,CASSIAGTAYNSPLHF,TGTGCCAGTAGTATAGCGGGGACAGCCTATAATTCACCCCTCCACTTT
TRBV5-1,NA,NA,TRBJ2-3,CASRLGAGSTDTQYF,TGCGCCAGCCGCCTGGGGGCGGGGAGCACAGATACGCAGTATTTT